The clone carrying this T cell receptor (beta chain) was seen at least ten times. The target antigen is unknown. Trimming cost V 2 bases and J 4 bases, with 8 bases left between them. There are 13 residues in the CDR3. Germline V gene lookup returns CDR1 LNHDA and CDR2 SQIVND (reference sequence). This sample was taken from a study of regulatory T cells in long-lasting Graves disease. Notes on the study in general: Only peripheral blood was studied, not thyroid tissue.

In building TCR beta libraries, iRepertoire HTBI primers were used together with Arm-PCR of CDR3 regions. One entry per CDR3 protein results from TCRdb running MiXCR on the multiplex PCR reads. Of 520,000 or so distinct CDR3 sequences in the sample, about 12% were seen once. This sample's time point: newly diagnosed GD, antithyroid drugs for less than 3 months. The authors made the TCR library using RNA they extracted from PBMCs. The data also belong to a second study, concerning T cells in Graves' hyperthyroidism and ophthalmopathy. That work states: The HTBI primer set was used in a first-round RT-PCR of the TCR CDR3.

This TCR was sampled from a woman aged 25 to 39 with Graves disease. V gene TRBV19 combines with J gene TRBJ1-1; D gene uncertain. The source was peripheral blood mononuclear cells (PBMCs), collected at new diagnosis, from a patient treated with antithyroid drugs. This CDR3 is CASSITGGTEAFF. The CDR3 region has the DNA TGTGCCAGTAGTATAACGGGAGGCACTGAAGCTTTCTTT. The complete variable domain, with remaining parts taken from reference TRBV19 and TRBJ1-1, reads DGGITQSPKYLFRKEGQNVTLSCEQNLNHDAMYWYRQDPGQGLRLIYYSQIVNDFQKGDIAEGYSVSREKKESFPLTVTSAQKNPTAFYLCASSITGGTEAFFGQGTRLTVV.